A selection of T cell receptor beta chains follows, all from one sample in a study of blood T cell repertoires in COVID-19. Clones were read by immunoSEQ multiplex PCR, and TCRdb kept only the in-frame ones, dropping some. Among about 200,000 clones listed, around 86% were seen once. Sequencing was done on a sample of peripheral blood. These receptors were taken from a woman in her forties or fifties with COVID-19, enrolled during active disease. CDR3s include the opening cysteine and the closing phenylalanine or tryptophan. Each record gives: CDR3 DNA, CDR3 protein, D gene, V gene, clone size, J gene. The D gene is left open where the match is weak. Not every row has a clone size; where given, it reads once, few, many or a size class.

CDR3 DNA: TGTGCCAGCATCTCATCGGACAGGGGGTACCCGGAGACCCAGTACTTC; CDR3 protein: CASISSDRGYPETQYF; D gene: TRBD1; V gene: TRBV6-6; clone size: .; J gene: TRBJ2-5
CDR3 DNA: TGCAGCGTGGCCCAAGGGAGGGCTGAAGCTTTCTTT; CDR3 protein: CSVAQGRAEAFF; D gene: .; V gene: TRBV29-1; clone size: .; J gene: TRBJ1-1
CDR3 DNA: TGTGCCAGTACCCCGACAGGGACCTCCTACGAGCAGTACTTC; CDR3 protein: CASTPTGTSYEQYF; D gene: TRBD1; V gene: TRBV19; clone size: .; J gene: TRBJ2-7
CDR3 DNA: TGTGCCAGCAGTTTTTCAGGTGCAACCTATGGCTACACCTTC; CDR3 protein: CASSFSGATYGYTF; D gene: .; V gene: TRBV27; clone size: .; J gene: TRBJ1-2
CDR3 DNA: TGCGCCAGCAGCTTGGCCCCCGCGACAGGGTTCGATGAGCAGTTCTTC; CDR3 protein: CASSLAPATGFDEQFF; D gene: TRBD1; V gene: TRBV5-1; clone size: .; J gene: TRBJ2-1
CDR3 DNA: TGTGCCAGCAGCCTAGGACTTCCCACAGATACGCAGTATTTT; CDR3 protein: CASSLGLPTDTQYF; D gene: .; V gene: TRBV7-3; clone size: .; J gene: TRBJ2-3
CDR3 DNA: TGTGCCAGCTCACCAAGCACCAACTCTGGAAACACCATATATTTT; CDR3 protein: CASSPSTNSGNTIYF; D gene: .; V gene: TRBV18; clone size: .; J gene: TRBJ1-3
CDR3 DNA: TGTGCCAGCAGCCTGCAGGCGGGGGGGCTAAAAGGGGAGCTGTTTTTT; CDR3 protein: CASSLQAGGLKGELFF; D gene: TRBD2; V gene: TRBV11-2; clone size: .; J gene: TRBJ2-2
CDR3 DNA: TGCGCCAGTTCAGATATTTCGGGTGGCTACACCTTC; CDR3 protein: CASSDISGGYTF; D gene: .; V gene: TRBV10-2; clone size: few; J gene: TRBJ1-2
CDR3 DNA: TGTGCCAGCAGCTTAGCCCCCCCGGGAGGTGCTGGAAACACCATATATTTT; CDR3 protein: CASSLAPPGGAGNTIYF; D gene: .; V gene: TRBV7-6; clone size: .; J gene: TRBJ1-3
CDR3 DNA: TGTGCCACCTCGAGGGTGGGGTACAATCAGCCCCAGCATTTT; CDR3 protein: CATSRVGYNQPQHF; D gene: .; V gene: TRBV27; clone size: .; J gene: TRBJ1-5
CDR3 DNA: TGCGCCACAAGACAGGGGGCGCTGGGGGAGACCCAGTACTTC; CDR3 protein: CATRQGALGETQYF; D gene: TRBD1; V gene: TRBV10-2; clone size: .; J gene: TRBJ2-5
CDR3 DNA: TGCGCCAGCAGGCAGGGTGACTATGGCTACACCTTC; CDR3 protein: CASRQGDYGYTF; D gene: .; V gene: TRBV5-1; clone size: .; J gene: TRBJ1-2
CDR3 DNA: TGCAGCGTTGGGGAGGGAGTCACTGAAGCTTTCTTT; CDR3 protein: CSVGEGVTEAFF; D gene: .; V gene: TRBV29-1; clone size: .; J gene: TRBJ1-1
CDR3 DNA: TGTGCCAGCAGTTACACCGGGGAGGGACTCGAGCAGTACTTC; CDR3 protein: CASSYTGEGLEQYF; D gene: TRBD2; V gene: TRBV6-2/TRBV6-3; clone size: .; J gene: TRBJ2-7
CDR3 DNA: TGTGCCAGCAGCTTAGGGGCCCGGGGGGGCGAGACCCAGTACTTC; CDR3 protein: CASSLGARGGETQYF; D gene: TRBD2; V gene: TRBV7-6; clone size: .; J gene: TRBJ2-5
CDR3 DNA: TGTGCCAGCAGCGTAGGAGGTCGGGACACTGAAGCTTTCTTT; CDR3 protein: CASSVGGRDTEAFF; D gene: .; V gene: TRBV9; clone size: few; J gene: TRBJ1-1
CDR3 DNA: TGTGCCAGCAGTTCTAGGAGTTCTCAGTACTTC; CDR3 protein: CASSSRSSQYF; D gene: .; V gene: TRBV12-3/TRBV12-4; clone size: .; J gene: TRBJ2-7
CDR3 DNA: TGTGCCAGCAGCTTGAGGGTGGGGACACGAACCTACAATGAGCAGTTCTTC; CDR3 protein: CASSLRVGTRTYNEQFF; D gene: .; V gene: TRBV5-6; clone size: .; J gene: TRBJ2-1
CDR3 DNA: TGTGCCTGGAGCCAGGGCATCGGTGACTATGGCTACACCTTC; CDR3 protein: CAWSQGIGDYGYTF; D gene: .; V gene: TRBV30; clone size: .; J gene: TRBJ1-2
CDR3 DNA: TGTGCCAGCAGTCCGGGTGAGAGGGCTGGCTACACCTTC; CDR3 protein: CASSPGERAGYTF; D gene: .; V gene: TRBV27; clone size: once; J gene: TRBJ1-2
CDR3 DNA: TGTGCCAGCAGTGAAGCAAACAGGGCAATCTATGGCTACACCTTC; CDR3 protein: CASSEANRAIYGYTF; D gene: .; V gene: TRBV2; clone size: .; J gene: TRBJ1-2
CDR3 DNA: TGTGCCAGCAGCTTGAGGGGGCCTACCTACAATGAGCAGTTCTTC; CDR3 protein: CASSLRGPTYNEQFF; D gene: TRBD1; V gene: TRBV5-6; clone size: .; J gene: TRBJ2-1
CDR3 DNA: TGTGCCAGTAGTATGGGGGGAAGGAGGACTGAAGCTTTCTTT; CDR3 protein: CASSMGGRRTEAFF; D gene: .; V gene: TRBV19; clone size: .; J gene: TRBJ1-1
CDR3 DNA: TGTGCCAGTAGTCCCGGGACAGGGTCCACTGAAGCTTTCTTT; CDR3 protein: CASSPGTGSTEAFF; D gene: TRBD1; V gene: TRBV19; clone size: .; J gene: TRBJ1-1
CDR3 DNA: TGTGCCAGCAGCCCTGACAGGGGGTCCTACAATGAGCAGTTCTTC; CDR3 protein: CASSPDRGSYNEQFF; D gene: TRBD1; V gene: TRBV27; clone size: .; J gene: TRBJ2-1
CDR3 DNA: TGCGCCGTTCGAAACATTCAGTACTTC; CDR3 protein: CAVRNIQYF; D gene: .; V gene: TRBV5-1; clone size: .; J gene: TRBJ2-4
CDR3 DNA: TGTGCCTGGAGTGTCGCTGAAGCTTTCTTT; CDR3 protein: CAWSVAEAFF; D gene: .; V gene: TRBV30; clone size: .; J gene: TRBJ1-1
CDR3 DNA: TGTGCCACCAGCTTCAGCGGGGGGGCCTGGAATGAGCAGTTCTTC; CDR3 protein: CATSFSGGAWNEQFF; D gene: TRBD2; V gene: TRBV24-1; clone size: .; J gene: TRBJ2-1
CDR3 DNA: TGCGCCAGCAGCGGGACAGGGGGGTATGGCTACACCTTC; CDR3 protein: CASSGTGGYGYTF; D gene: TRBD1; V gene: TRBV5-1; clone size: .; J gene: TRBJ1-2
CDR3 DNA: TGTGCCAGCAGTTTATCCCTCGGGGATACGCAGTATTTT; CDR3 protein: CASSLSLGDTQYF; D gene: .; V gene: TRBV27; clone size: .; J gene: TRBJ2-3
CDR3 DNA: TGCGCCAGCAGCTTGAGAACAGGGAACCATAAGCAGTTCTTC; CDR3 protein: CASSLRTGNHKQFF; D gene: .; V gene: TRBV5-1; clone size: .; J gene: TRBJ2-1
CDR3 DNA: TGTGCCAGCAGCTTAAGTGGGCTCGGGCGGGCCTACGAGCAGTACTTC; CDR3 protein: CASSLSGLGRAYEQYF; D gene: .; V gene: TRBV7-8; clone size: .; J gene: TRBJ2-7
CDR3 DNA: TGTGCCAGCAGCAGACGGACTTTTGGAGGGGGCTACACCTTC; CDR3 protein: CASSRRTFGGGYTF; D gene: .; V gene: TRBV9; clone size: .; J gene: TRBJ1-2
CDR3 DNA: TGTGCCAGCAGCTTCTACTTGAACACTGAAGCTTTCTTT; CDR3 protein: CASSFYLNTEAFF; D gene: .; V gene: TRBV13; clone size: .; J gene: TRBJ1-1
CDR3 DNA: TGTGCCAGCAGCTTGGCCGAAGGGGGCGGTTATGGCTACACCTTC; CDR3 protein: CASSLAEGGGYGYTF; D gene: TRBD1; V gene: TRBV5-4; clone size: .; J gene: TRBJ1-2
CDR3 DNA: TGTGCCTGGAGTACTCCGGGGAGGCTCTATAATTCACCCCTCCACTTT; CDR3 protein: CAWSTPGRLYNSPLHF; D gene: .; V gene: TRBV30; clone size: few; J gene: TRBJ1-6
CDR3 DNA: TGCGCCAGCAGCCAAGAAGGACAGGTCCCAGATACGCAGTATTTT; CDR3 protein: CASSQEGQVPDTQYF; D gene: TRBD1; V gene: TRBV4-1; clone size: .; J gene: TRBJ2-3
CDR3 DNA: TGTGCCAGCACGCCGGCGTGCGGGGGGTTCTACGAGCAGTACTTC; CDR3 protein: CASTPACGGFYEQYF; D gene: TRBD2; V gene: TRBV3-1/TRBV3-2; clone size: .; J gene: TRBJ2-7
CDR3 DNA: TGTGCCAGTAGTATAGGGCCAGACTATGGCTACACCTTC; CDR3 protein: CASSIGPDYGYTF; D gene: .; V gene: TRBV19; clone size: .; J gene: TRBJ1-2
CDR3 DNA: TGTGCCAGCAGTTTGACAGGGGGGAGATACAATGAGCAGTTCTTC; CDR3 protein: CASSLTGGRYNEQFF; D gene: TRBD1; V gene: TRBV27; clone size: .; J gene: TRBJ2-1